This note documents a single TCR beta chain sequence. These data belong to a study of blood T cell repertoires in COVID-19. The protocol was immunoSEQ multiplex PCR, while the TCRdb copy is restricted to in-frame clones and leaves out a portion. The repertoire includes approximately 230,000 clones, almost 90% of them detected once, and roughly 1.4% sits in the top ten. This CDR3 has 14 amino acids. The V gene lost 5 bases and the J gene lost 2 bases, with 14 bases spanning the gap. Germline loops: CDR1 SGHRS, CDR2 YFSETQ. The sample taken for sequencing was peripheral blood. V gene TRBV5-1 combines with J gene TRBJ2-7; D possibly corresponds to TRBD1 (6 bases). The TCR comes from a man older than 75 with acute or convalescent COVID-19. The DNA for the CDR3 is TGCGCCAGCAGACCCGACAGGAGACCCTACGAGCAGTACTTC. It yields the protein CASRPDRRPYEQYF.